A single sample gave rise to the 28 T cell receptor beta chains below, sequenced in a study of T-cell memory formation after mild COVID-19. In TCRdb, the 5' RACE reads were re-called with MiXCR into one record per CDR3 protein. The table lists about 190,000 distinct CDR3 sequences, 27% of them singletons. Sequenced material: PBMCs or a T cell subset sorted from them (not recorded which). The receptors stem from an adult woman who had mild COVID-19 (a few samples of this study predate the infection). Cell type and time point are not known.

The chain couples TRBV9 to TRBJ1-1; D remains unclear. This CDR3 has 13 residues. Between the trimmed V and J ends, which lost 4 bases and 5 bases, there was a span of 12 bases. Germline-derived CDR1 and CDR2 are SGDLS and YYNGEE. The DNA of the CDR3 is TGTGCCAGCAGCCCACCGGCGGGTACTGAAGCTTTCTTT. Its protein is CASSPPAGTEAFF.

The rearrangement links TRBV24-1 to TRBJ2-2; D gene unclear. CDR1 KGHDR and CDR2 SFDVKD come from the germline V gene. V was cut by 5 bases and J by 0 bases, with 6 bases left in between. The CDR3 totals 14 residues. The CDR3 here is CATSAASNTGELFF. The DNA of the CDR3 is TGTGCCACCAGTGCCGCGTCGAACACCGGGGAGCTGTTTTTT.

In this sample, this clonotype turned up a few times. V is TRBV20-1 and J is TRBJ1-6; a weak D match, TRBD1 (6 bases). CDR1 DFQATT and CDR2 SNEGSKA come from the germline V gene (reference sequence). Trimming took off 1 base at V and 7 bases at J, with 23 bases between the two ends. The CDR3 is made up of 18 amino acids. Here the CDR3 reads CSARVPPGGAGGNSPLHF. CDR3 in DNA: TGCAGTGCTAGAGTGCCTCCCGGGGGGGCGGGTGGAAATTCACCCCTCCACTTT.

This clonotype was recorded a few times. The gene calls are TRBV9 and TRBJ2-2, with a possible D match to TRBD1 (5 bases). Germline V gene lookup returns CDR1 SGDLS and CDR2 YYNGEE. Trimming left V 0 bases short and J 3 bases short, with 9 bases between. There are 15 residues in the CDR3. CDR3 amino acids: CASSVAGLHTGELFF. The CDR3, as DNA: TGTGCCAGCAGCGTAGCAGGGCTACACACCGGGGAGCTGTTTTTT.

The rearrangement uses TRBV5-1 and TRBJ2-1; the D gene could be TRBD1 or TRBD2 (5 bases each). Per the germline V gene, CDR1 is SGHRS and CDR2 is YFSETQ. V lost 4 bases and J lost 8, with 13 bases in between. The CDR3 totals 13 residues. CDR3 sequence: CASSAGLGDEQFF. CDR3 DNA: TGCGCCAGCAGCGCCGGACTGGGGGATGAGCAGTTCTTC. Full variable domain (missing parts from reference TRBV5-1 and TRBJ2-1): KAGVTQTPRYLIKTRGQQVTLSCSPISGHRSVSWYQQTPGQGLQFLFEYFSETQRNKGNFPGRFSGRQFSNSRSEMNVSTLELGDSALYLCASSAGLGDEQFFGPGTRLTVL.

The chain uses TRBV15 and TRBJ1-5, with D possibly being TRBD1 (6 bases). The CDR3 sequence is 15 residues long. The germline V gene encodes CDR1 LNHNV and CDR2 YYDKDF (reference sequence). The V gene lost 6 bases and the J gene lost 0 bases, with 12 bases spanning the gap. The chain's CDR3 is CATSPQGASNQPQHF. CDR3 in DNA: TGTGCCACCAGTCCACAGGGAGCTAGCAATCAGCCCCAGCATTTT.

The gene calls are TRBV5-4 and TRBJ2-7; 10 positions agree with TRBD2. The germline V gene encodes CDR1 SGHNT and CDR2 YYREEE (reference sequence). The J segment lost 3 bases and the V segment lost 4 bases, leaving 7 bases of the junction unmatched. This CDR3 has 15 amino acids. CDR3 loop: CASSIRTSGSYEQYF. In DNA, the CDR3 is TGTGCCAGCAGCATTCGGACTAGCGGAAGCTACGAGCAGTACTTC. The variable domain in full, with the rest retrieved from reference TRBV5-4 and TRBJ2-7, is ETGVTQSPTHLIKTRGQQVTLRCSSQSGHNTVSWYQQALGQGPQFIFQYYREEENGRGNFPPRFSGLQFPNYSSELNVNALELDDSALYLCASSIRTSGSYEQYFGPGTRLTVT.

The chain links TRBV6-5 to TRBJ2-1; unclear D gene. V lost 5 bases to trimming and J lost 10 bases, with 9 bases between them. Germline values: CDR1 MNHEY, CDR2 SVGAGI. The CDR3 covers 11 residues. CDR3 loop: CASSTPGEQFF. In nucleotides, the CDR3 is TGTGCCAGCAGTACCCCCGGGGAGCAGTTCTTC.

This clonotype was picked up a small number of times. The chain employs TRBV7-3 and TRBJ2-1; 13 bases line up with TRBD2. This CDR3 has 19 amino acids. V shed 5 bases, J shed 0 bases, and the junction held 10 bases outside the gene matches. Germline CDR1 SGHTA, CDR2 FQGTGA. Here the CDR3 reads CASSPRLAGGPTSYNEQFF. Here the CDR3 DNA reads TGTGCCAGCAGCCCTCGACTAGCGGGGGGCCCGACCTCCTACAATGAGCAGTTCTTC.

This clonotype was detected only a few times. The rearrangement links TRBV7-8 to TRBJ2-7; 10 bases align to TRBD1. The CDR3 is 14 residues long. Germline V gives CDR1 SGHVS, CDR2 FQNEAQ. The V gene end was trimmed by 1 base and the J gene end by 5 bases; junction bases not matched to a gene: 2. The CDR3 is CASSLGTGGNEQYF. The CDR3 DNA reads TGTGCCAGCAGCTTAGGGACAGGGGGAAACGAGCAGTACTTC.

V is TRBV18 and J is TRBJ1-1, with D uncertain. Germline CDR1 is KGHSH and CDR2 is LQKENI. The CDR3 is 13 residues long. V was cut by 3 bases and J by 4 bases, with 9 bases left in between. This CDR3 is CASSPQASTEAFF. Here the CDR3 DNA reads TGTGCCAGCTCACCCCAGGCCTCCACTGAAGCTTTCTTT. Full variable domain (rest looked up from reference TRBV18 and TRBJ1-1): NAGVMQNPRHLVRRRGQEARLRCSPMKGHSHVYWYRQLPEEGLKFMVYLQKENIIDESGMPKERFSAEFPKEGPSILRIQQVVRGDSAAYFCASSPQASTEAFFGQGTRLTVV.

The J gene is TRBJ2-5, the V gene TRBV3-1, with D perhaps matching TRBD2 (6 bases). Trimming pared 4 bases from V and 1 base from J, leaving 13 bases between. The CDR3 is 15 amino acids. In germline, CDR1 is LGHDT, CDR2 YNNKEL (reference sequence). The CDR3 sequence is CASSLRDLVQETQYF. The CDR3 nucleotides read TGTGCCAGCAGCCTCCGGGACTTAGTCCAAGAGACCCAGTACTTC.

The chain links TRBV27 to TRBJ2-7, with D perhaps matching TRBD1 or TRBD2 (5 bases each). The V end was cut by 5 bases, the J end by 2 bases, with 13 bases between. Germline CDR1 is MNHEY and CDR2 is SMNVEV (reference sequence). CDR3 length equals 14 residues. The CDR3 bases are TGTGCCAGCAGTCCGGGACCTCAACCCTACGAGCAGTACTTC. Protein: CASSPGPQPYEQYF.

This clonotype was seen more than once but under ten times. The genes are TRBV7-8 and TRBJ2-1; D not resolved. Trimming left V 1 base short and J 3 bases short, with 10 bases between. The CDR3 runs 15 residues. Germline V gene lookup returns CDR1 SGHVS and CDR2 FQNEAQ. For the CDR3, the DNA is TGTGCCAGCAGCTTAGTGGGGTACTACTACAATGAGCAGTTCTTC. Amino acids: CASSLVGYYYNEQFF.

This clonotype was picked up a small number of times. The chain uses TRBV5-1 and TRBJ1-1; no reliable D call. V was shortened by 2 bases and J by 5 bases, with 10 bases between the two germline ends. Germline V CDR1 and CDR2: SGHRS, YFSETQ. The CDR3 loop spans 13 amino acids. The CDR3, as DNA: TGCGCCAGCAGCTTTAATTGGGAAACTGAAGCTTTCTTT. Amino acids: CASSFNWETEAFF. Drawing the rest from reference TRBV5-1 and TRBJ1-1, the complete variable domain is KAGVTQTPRYLIKTRGQQVTLSCSPISGHRSVSWYQQTPGQGLQFLFEYFSETQRNKGNFPGRFSGRQFSNSRSEMNVSTLELGDSALYLCASSFNWETEAFFGQGTRLTVV.

The V call is TRBV25-1, the J call TRBJ1-5; TRBD1 aligns across 7 bases. The CDR3 is 16 residues long. Germline CDR1 is MGHDK and CDR2 is SYGVNS. After removal of 1 base from V and 4 bases from J, the junction contained 7 bases not matched to a gene. CDR3 in amino acids: CASSESGGGENQPQHF. The CDR3 DNA follows: TGTGCCAGCAGTGAATCCGGAGGGGGCGAGAATCAGCCCCAGCATTTT.

This clonotype showed up just a few times. The CDR3 loop is CASSFIAGGGSTDTQYF. In DNA form, the CDR3 reads TGTGCCAGCAGCTTTATAGCGGGAGGTGGCAGCACAGATACGCAGTATTTT. The chain combines TRBV7-3 with TRBJ2-3, with TRBD2 matching over 10 bases. V shed 3 bases and J 0 bases; nucleotides not matched to a gene: 6. This CDR3 has 17 residues. Germline V gives CDR1 SGHTA, CDR2 FQGTGA. Drawing the rest from reference TRBV7-3 and TRBJ2-3, the complete variable domain is GAGVSQTPSNKVTEKGKYVELRCDPISGHTALYWYRQSLGQGPEFLIYFQGTGAADDSGLPNDRFFAVRPEGSVSTLKIQRTERGDSAVYLCASSFIAGGGSTDTQYFGPGTRLTVL.

This clonotype was observed a handful of times. V usage is TRBV5-1 and J usage is TRBJ1-4, with D perhaps TRBD1 (5 bases). This CDR3 has 13 amino acids. The V end lost 0 bases, the J end lost 8 bases, and 8 bases lay between the germline ends. CDR1 is SGHRS, CDR2 YFSETQ, per germline. CDR3 amino acids: CASSLAPGEKLFF. The CDR3 coding sequence is TGCGCCAGCAGCTTGGCCCCAGGGGAAAAACTGTTTTTT.

The chain links TRBV12-3 or TRBV12-4 to TRBJ1-6, with TRBD1 identical over 8 bases. The CDR3 totals 14 residues. V shed 7 bases and J 10 bases; nucleotides not matched to a gene: 9. The CDR3 DNA reads TGTGCCAGCACCATACAGGGGGGAAACTCACCCCTCCACTTT. Its protein product is CASTIQGGNSPLHF.

The V gene is TRBV7-2, the J gene TRBJ1-1; D is uncertain. V was cut by 1 base and J by 5 bases, with 8 bases left in between. The V gene's germline CDR1 is SGHTA and CDR2 FQGNSA. The CDR3 runs 13 residues. The CDR3 DNA reads as TGTGCCAGCAGCTTAGAAGCAGGAACTGAAGCTTTCTTT. It is translated as CASSLEAGTEAFF. The whole variable domain, filled in from reference TRBV7-2 and TRBJ1-1, reads GAGVSQSPSNKVTEKGKDVELRCDPISGHTALYWYRQSLGQGLEFLIYFQGNSAPDKSGLPSDRFSAERTGGSVSTLTIQRTQQEDSAVYLCASSLEAGTEAFFGQGTRLTVV.

The chain has TRBV11-2 and TRBJ2-7; D is unclear. V was clipped by 4 bases and J by 2 bases, with 6 bases between them. CDR1 SGHAT and CDR2 FQNNGV come from the germline V gene. The CDR3 loop spans 12 amino acids. The CDR3: CASSSTTYEQYF. The CDR3 region has the DNA TGTGCCAGCAGCTCCACCACCTACGAGCAGTACTTC.

CDR3 sequence: CASSSRGALTYNEQFF. The CDR3 region has the DNA TGTGCCAGCAGCTCCCGGGGGGCCCTAACCTACAATGAGCAGTTCTTC. V and J are TRBV27 and TRBJ2-1, with D maybe TRBD2 (7 bases). CDR1 and CDR2 from the germline V gene are MNHEY and SMNVEV (reference sequence). The CDR3 has 16 residues. V lost 6 bases to trimming and J lost 2 bases, with 17 bases between them.

This clonotype was found a few times. This sequence joins TRBV20-1 and TRBJ2-3; TRBD2 matches 12 bases. This CDR3 has 17 amino acids. CDR1 and CDR2 (germline): DFQATT, SNEGSKA (reference sequence). Unmatched junction bases numbered 8, after V lost 1 base and J lost 3 bases. The chain's CDR3 is CSARVGWTSGKTDTQYF. CDR3 sequence (DNA): TGCAGTGCTAGAGTTGGTTGGACTAGCGGGAAAACAGATACGCAGTATTTT.

The rearrangement links TRBV29-1 to TRBJ2-3, with 13 bases identical to TRBD2. Germline CDR1 reads SQVTM; CDR2 reads ANQGSEA. V lost 7 bases to trimming and J lost 0 bases; unmatched junction nucleotides: 13. The CDR3 has 18 amino acids. CDR3 sequence reads: CSAQKGTSGAPSTDTQYF. DNA of the CDR3: TGCAGCGCCCAGAAGGGGACTAGCGGGGCCCCTAGCACAGATACGCAGTATTTT.

The genes are TRBV30 and TRBJ2-2; TRBD1 matches 8 bases. J was trimmed by 7 bases and V by 1 base; bases with no gene match: 2. The CDR3 runs to 13 residues. Germline assignment: CDR1 GTSNPN and CDR2 SVGIG (reference sequence). Here the CDR3 DNA reads TGTGCCTGGAGTGAGACAGGGGACGGGGAGCTGTTTTTT. As protein: CAWSETGDGELFF.

This clonotype was counted a few times. The J gene is TRBJ2-3, the V gene TRBV7-9, with D unresolved. The CDR3 covers 13 residues. V lost 3 bases, J lost 2 bases, and 6 bases lay in between. The germline V gene encodes CDR1 SEHNR and CDR2 FQNEAQ (reference sequence). The CDR3 sequence is CASSFVLTDTQYF. CDR3 DNA: TGTGCCAGCAGCTTTGTCCTCACAGATACGCAGTATTTT.

A few counts support this clonotype. The chain uses TRBV7-3 and TRBJ2-2; 8 bases are a match to TRBD1. Trimming removed 1 base from V and 6 bases from J; junction bases left unmatched: 4. Germline V gene data show CDR1 as SGHTA and CDR2 as FQGTGA. The CDR3 runs 15 residues. The CDR3 region is CASSLRTGPAGELFF. The CDR3 DNA follows: TGTGCCAGCAGCTTAAGGACAGGGCCCGCCGGGGAGCTGTTTTTT.

The chain employs TRBV9 and TRBJ2-3, with D maybe TRBD2 (6 bases). Germline V gene data show CDR1 as SGDLS and CDR2 as YYNGEE. Trimming pared 0 bases from V and 3 bases from J, leaving 17 bases between. The CDR3 loop spans 17 amino acids. The CDR3 DNA follows: TGTGCCAGCAGCGTAGGTGGGGGAGTAAGCGGGACAGATACGCAGTATTTT. Encoded protein: CASSVGGGVSGTDTQYF. The full variable domain, its missing parts supplied by reference TRBV9 and TRBJ2-3, is DSGVTQTPKHLITATGQRVTLRCSPRSGDLSVYWYQQSLDQGLQFLIQYYNGEERAKGNILERFSAQQFPDLHSELNLSSLELGDSALYFCASSVGGGVSGTDTQYFGPGTRLTVL.